This T cell receptor beta chain comes out of a study of T-cell memory formation after mild COVID-19. Study details: TCR clusters were largely donor specific.

This clonotype was observed a few times. Its antigen is undetermined. This CDR3 spans 16 amino acids. Trimming took off 0 bases at V and 2 bases at J, with 8 bases between the two ends. Germline-derived CDR1 and CDR2 are SGHTA and FQGNSA. cDNA libraries for TCR alpha and TCR beta, carrying sample barcodes and UMIs, came from 5'RACE with constant-segment primers. TCRdb ran MiXCR on the 5' RACE reads and lists one entry per CDR3 protein. The sample records more than 150,000 distinct CDR3 sequences, around 20% being singletons. Findings and caveats of the study: There was a balanced CD4/CD8 profile in clones contracting day 15 to 85, and later expanders leaned CD4+. Mainly CM and EM harbored the contracting CD4+ clones; mainly EMRA harbored the CD8+ ones.

What was sequenced was PBMCs or a T cell subset sorted from them (not recorded which). This sequence joins TRBV7-2 and TRBJ2-6; no clear D gene. The receptor comes from a man younger than 35 who had mild COVID-19 (a few samples of this study predate the infection). Cell type and time point are not known. The DNA for the CDR3 is TGTGCCAGCAGCTTAGCGCTGGGGACTGGGGCCAACGTCCTGACTTTC. It is translated as CASSLALGTGANVLTF.